The 24 T cell receptor beta chains presented below share a single source sample, sequenced in a study of blood T cell repertoires in COVID-19. TCRdb's table, derived via immunoSEQ multiplex PCR, lists solely in-frame clones and lacks some. The sample includes 180,000 or so clones, 84% seen only once; the top ten take roughly 6.9%. Sequencing was performed on PBMCs or T cells enriched from blood (not recorded which). The receptors shown here come from a man between 40 and 49 years old who had recovered from COVID-19.

The chain is built from TRBV2 and TRBJ1-2; 9 bases are shared with TRBD1. V lost 10 bases, J lost 6 bases, and 18 bases stayed unmatched. The CDR3 has 16 residues. The germline V gene encodes CDR1 SNHLY and CDR2 FYNNEI. DNA of the CDR3: TGTGCCACCTTAGATCAGGACAGGGGCGACGTCGATGGCTACACCTTC. Translation gives CATLDQDRGDVDGYTF. Based on the CDR3 plus reference TRBV2 and TRBJ1-2, the full variable domain is EPEVTQTPSHQVTQMGQEVILRCVPISNHLYFYWYRQILGQKVEFLVSFYNNEISEKSEIFDDQFSVERPDGSNFTLKIRSTKLEDSAMYFCATLDQDRGDVDGYTFGSGTRLTVV.

The genes are TRBV2 and TRBJ1-1, with a tentative D call TRBD1 (5 bases). Germline lookup yields CDR1 SNHLY and CDR2 FYNNEI. The CDR3 covers 12 residues. Trimming took off 7 bases at V and 6 bases at J, with 12 bases between the two ends. The DNA for the CDR3 is TGTGCCAGCACATCAGGGAGGGCTGAAGCTTTCTTT. Translation gives CASTSGRAEAFF. Complete variable domain (other parts from reference TRBV2 and TRBJ1-1): EPEVTQTPSHQVTQMGQEVILRCVPISNHLYFYWYRQILGQKVEFLVSFYNNEISEKSEIFDDQFSVERPDGSNFTLKIRSTKLEDSAMYFCASTSGRAEAFFGQGTRLTVV.

The chain links TRBV6-5 to TRBJ1-1; 8 positions match TRBD1. The germline gives CDR1 MNHEY, CDR2 SVGAGI. The trim removed 2 bases at V and 2 bases at J, leaving 4 bases unmatched. The CDR3 totals 15 residues. CDR3 in amino acids: CASSYPGQGNTEAFF. In DNA form, the CDR3 reads TGTGCCAGCAGTTACCCCGGACAGGGCAACACTGAAGCTTTCTTT.

This clone has a single count. The rearrangement uses TRBV19 and TRBJ1-3; maybe TRBD1 (6 bases). The V gene's germline CDR1 is LNHDA and CDR2 SQIVND (reference sequence). The CDR3 totals 14 residues. V was trimmed by 6 bases and J by 4 bases, leaving 13 bases between them. The CDR3 is CASSGTGSGNTIYF. The DNA for the CDR3 is TGTGCCAGTAGCGGTACAGGGTCCGGAAACACCATATATTTT.

This clone was counted a few times. This chain connects TRBV3-1 (or the pseudogene TRBV3-2) to TRBJ1-1; D unclear. Trimming pared 0 bases from V and 3 bases from J, leaving 8 bases between. CDR1 LGHDT and CDR2 YNNKEL come from the germline V gene (reference sequence). This CDR3 contains 14 residues. Here the CDR3 reads CASSQDTMYTEAFF. The CDR3 bases are TGTGCCAGCAGCCAAGATACTATGTACACTGAAGCTTTCTTT.

The V gene is TRBV9, the J gene TRBJ1-1, with D hard to call. Germline V gene sequence: CDR1 SGDLS, CDR2 YYNGEE. The CDR3 loop spans 15 amino acids. Trimming took off 3 bases at V and 0 bases at J, with 12 bases between the two ends. This CDR3 reads CASSGSPGVNTEAFF. DNA for the CDR3: TGTGCCAGCAGCGGGTCCCCCGGGGTGAACACTGAAGCTTTCTTT.

The count of this clone is one. This chain connects TRBV24-1 to TRBJ2-2; possibly TRBD1 for D (6 bases). Looked up from germline, CDR1 is KGHDR and CDR2 is SFDVKD. This CDR3 has 16 amino acids. V lost 5 bases and J 0 bases, leaving 12 bases between the germline ends. CDR3 DNA: TGTGCCACCAGTGCACAAGGGGGTCCGAACACCGGGGAGCTGTTTTTT. This sequence encodes CATSAQGGPNTGELFF.

The chain uses TRBV10-3 and TRBJ1-1, with D possibly matching TRBD1 (5 bases). CDR1 and CDR2 (germline): ENHRY, SYGVKD. The ends were cut back, 4 bases at V and 0 bases at J, with 9 bases in the middle. The CDR3 sequence is 14 residues long. This CDR3 is CAISVDSMNTEAFF. The CDR3 DNA reads as TGTGCCATCAGTGTAGACAGCATGAACACTGAAGCTTTCTTT.

This clone was recorded a few times. The gene calls are TRBV6-5 and TRBJ1-5, with 7 bases that match TRBD1. This CDR3 contains 13 residues. Germline loops: CDR1 MNHEY, CDR2 SVGAGI. The junction had 3 bases not matched to a gene; V was cut back by 6 bases and J by 4 bases. CDR3 nucleotide sequence: TGTGCCAGCAGAATGACAGGGAATCAGCCCCAGCATTTT. It yields the protein CASRMTGNQPQHF.

This clone came up once. The rearrangement uses TRBV7-2 and TRBJ1-6, with a possible D match to TRBD1 (6 bases). The ends were cut back, 4 bases at V and 10 bases at J, with 8 bases in the middle. The CDR3 loop spans 12 amino acids. Germline CDR1 SGHTA, CDR2 FQGNSA. The CDR3 loop is CASSYRVSPLHF. The CDR3, as DNA: TGTGCCAGCAGCTACAGGGTCTCACCCCTCCACTTT. The complete variable domain, with remaining parts taken from reference TRBV7-2 and TRBJ1-6, reads GAGVSQSPSNKVTEKGKDVELRCDPISGHTALYWYRQSLGQGLEFLIYFQGNSAPDKSGLPSDRFSAERTGGSVSTLTIQRTQQEDSAVYLCASSYRVSPLHFGNGTRLTVT.

This clone was seen a handful of times. The V call is TRBV4-2, the J call TRBJ2-7, with 15 bases aligning to TRBD2. Germline CDR1 is LGHNA and CDR2 is YNFKEQ. There are 18 residues in the CDR3. Unmatched junction bases numbered 10, after V lost 4 bases and J lost 3 bases. Here the CDR3 reads CASSLRTSGGAGSYEQYF. CDR3 DNA sequence: TGTGCCAGCAGCCTTAGGACTAGCGGGGGGGCCGGGAGCTACGAGCAGTACTTC.

V and J are TRBV7-9 and TRBJ1-3, with D uncertain. The CDR3 covers 14 residues. Germline V gene sequence: CDR1 SEHNR, CDR2 FQNEAQ (reference sequence). Trimming removed 5 bases at V and 4 bases at J, with 12 bases between. The CDR3 reads CASSDTWVGNTIYF. The CDR3 DNA sequence: TGTGCCAGCAGCGACACGTGGGTAGGAAACACCATATATTTT.

J is TRBJ1-2 and V is TRBV5-1; possibly TRBD1 for D (6 bases). The V end lost 5 bases, the J end lost 8 bases, and 19 bases lay between the germline ends. CDR3 size: 14 residues. Per germline, CDR1 SGHRS and CDR2 YFSETQ. CDR3 amino acids: CASSDVYRERGYTF. In DNA form, the CDR3 reads TGCGCCAGCAGTGATGTGTACAGGGAACGCGGCTACACCTTC.

V gene TRBV7-9 combines with J gene TRBJ1-5, with D unclear. This CDR3 contains 14 residues. The V end lost 5 bases, the J end lost 0 bases, and 8 bases lay between the germline ends. CDR1 is SEHNR, CDR2 FQNEAQ, per germline (reference sequence). CDR3 residues: CASSPTDSNQPQHF. CDR3 sequence (DNA): TGTGCCAGCAGCCCTACAGATAGCAATCAGCCCCAGCATTTT.

The chain combines TRBV5-1 with TRBJ2-5; 9 bases line up with TRBD2. The J segment lost 4 bases and the V segment lost 3 bases, leaving 7 bases of the junction unmatched. The CDR3 is 15 amino acids. Germline CDR1 reads SGHRS; CDR2 reads YFSETQ. CDR3 protein: CASSYSSGGIETQYF. The CDR3 DNA is TGCGCCAGCAGCTATTCGAGCGGGGGGATAGAGACCCAGTACTTC.

The CDR3 DNA follows: TGTGCCAGCAGCTCGCTTGGGGGGAGGGGCTCCTATAATTCACCCCTCCACTTT. It encodes CASSSLGGRGSYNSPLHF. The chain uses TRBV5-5 and TRBJ1-6, with D tentatively TRBD1 (5 bases). V gave up 3 bases and J gave up 0 bases, with 16 bases separating them. The germline V gene encodes CDR1 SGHKS and CDR2 YYEKEE (reference sequence). The CDR3 consists of 18 residues. Full variable domain (remainder filled in from reference TRBV5-5 and TRBJ1-6): DAGVTQSPTHLIKTRGQQVTLRCSPISGHKSVSWYQQVLGQGPQFIFQYYEKEERGRGNFPDRFSARQFPNYSSELNVNALLLGDSALYLCASSSLGGRGSYNSPLHFGNGTRLTVT.

The V and J genes are TRBV4-1 and TRBJ1-5, with 12 bases matching TRBD1. The CDR3 has 17 amino acids. Germline CDR1 and CDR2: MGHRA and YSYEKL. With 0 bases clipped from V and 7 bases from J, the junction kept 7 bases outside the gene matches. CDR3 nucleotide sequence: TGCGCCAGCAGCCAAGAAGAGGGACAGGGGGCCGGGCAGCCCCAGCATTTT. Translation gives CASSQEEGQGAGQPQHF.

This clone was detected only once. Written as DNA, the CDR3 is TGTGCCAGCAGTCGGGAAACAGGGAACTATGGCTACACCTTC. It yields the protein CASSRETGNYGYTF. The genes are TRBV6-6 and TRBJ1-2, with D possibly being TRBD1 (6 bases). Germline V gene sequence: CDR1 MNHNY, CDR2 SVGAGI (reference sequence). V lost 5 bases to trimming and J lost 2 bases, with 12 bases between them. The CDR3 has 14 amino acids.

CDR3 loop: CASSPRSRDTGELFF. CDR3 sequence (DNA): TGTGCCAGCAGCCCCCGGAGTCGGGACACCGGGGAGCTGTTTTTT. The V gene is TRBV7-9, the J gene TRBJ2-2; D not certain. This CDR3 comprises 15 residues. The V end was cut by 5 bases, the J end by 3 bases, with 13 bases between. Germline V gives CDR1 SEHNR, CDR2 FQNEAQ (reference sequence).

The J gene is TRBJ1-1, the V gene TRBV10-3, with 8 bases that match TRBD1. CDR3 length equals 15 residues. Germline CDR1 reads ENHRY; CDR2 reads SYGVKD. V was pared by 3 bases and J by 5 bases, with 8 bases of the junction left unmatched. The CDR3 here is CAISDPDREGTEAFF. Written as DNA, the CDR3 is TGTGCCATCAGTGACCCGGACAGGGAGGGGACTGAAGCTTTCTTT.

The gene calls are TRBV5-6 and TRBJ1-6; maybe TRBD1 (6 bases). The ends were cut back, 0 bases at V and 3 bases at J, with 13 bases in the middle. The CDR3 is made up of 17 amino acids. From germline, CDR1 is SGHDT and CDR2 YYEEEE. This chain's CDR3 is CASSLVTGRDYNSPLHF. The CDR3 DNA reads as TGTGCCAGCAGCTTGGTAACAGGGCGAGACTATAATTCACCCCTCCACTTT.

With respect to this clone: Different DNA sequences within this sample yield the same CDR3. The chain carries TRBV9 and TRBJ2-5, with D uncertain. This CDR3 has 14 amino acids. CDR1 SGDLS and CDR2 YYNGEE come from the germline V gene. Between the trimmed V and J ends, which lost 0 bases and 5 bases, there was a span of 11 bases. The CDR3 nucleotides are TGTGCCAGCAGCGTAGGTCTGAGTGGTGAGACCCAGTACTTC. This encodes CASSVGLSGETQYF.

The chain recombines TRBV30 with TRBJ2-7; D is possibly TRBD1 (6 bases). The germline V gene encodes CDR1 GTSNPN and CDR2 SVGIG (reference sequence). This CDR3 has 13 amino acids. The V end lost 5 bases, the J end lost 5 bases, and 16 bases lay between the germline ends. DNA for the CDR3: TGTGCCTGGGGGGCTTTACAGGGAGACGAGCAGTACTTC. Amino acid sequence: CAWGALQGDEQYF.

The chain recombines TRBV5-4 with TRBJ2-2, with 8 nucleotides matching TRBD1. The CDR3 contains 15 residues. The V gene end was trimmed by 3 bases and the J gene end by 3 bases; junction bases not matched to a gene: 4. CDR1 and CDR2 from the germline V gene are SGHNT and YYREEE (reference sequence). CDR3: CASSSDRGYTGELFF. Written as DNA, the CDR3 is TGTGCCAGCAGCTCCGACAGGGGATACACCGGGGAGCTGTTTTTT.